These 28 T cell receptor beta chains were all obtained from the same sample, sequenced in a study of shared clonotypes between healthy human individuals. The table came from immunoSEQ multiplex PCR; TCRdb's copy has only in-frame clones and leaves some out. The sample has about 2.4 million clones; approximately 93% are singletons. The source material was naive CD4+ T cells from PBMCs. Stated subset: CD45RA+ positively selected. These TCRs come from a man aged 18 to 35 in good health. Some clones in this sample may be carry-over from other donors' samples.

The V and J genes are TRBV29-1 and TRBJ2-5, with TRBD2 matching over 12 bases. The V gene's germline CDR1 is SQVTM and CDR2 ANQGSEA. Trimming removed 6 bases from V and 5 bases from J; junction bases left unmatched: 7. The CDR3 has 14 amino acids. CDR3 sequence reads: CSVEPLAGGETQYF. The CDR3 region has the DNA TGCAGCGTGGAACCCCTAGCGGGAGGGGAGACCCAGTACTTC.

This sequence joins TRBV5-4 and TRBJ1-1, with 8 bases lining up with TRBD1. This CDR3 is 15 amino acids long. V dropped 4 bases and J dropped 2; count of bases not matched to a gene: 7. Germline CDR1 is SGHNT and CDR2 is YYREEE (reference sequence). CDR3 DNA: TGTGCCAGCAGCACCTGGGACAGGTCAAACACTGAAGCTTTCTTT. Amino acid sequence: CASSTWDRSNTEAFF.

The chain recombines TRBV30 with TRBJ2-4; 8 bases fit TRBD2. Losses at the gene ends were 0 bases for V and 8 bases for J; bases not matched to a gene: 9. This CDR3 is built from 15 residues. Germline V gives CDR1 GTSNPN, CDR2 SVGIG (reference sequence). CDR3 sequence (DNA): TGTGCCTGGAGTGTCGGCGGGAGGCCCGGGGACATTCAGTACTTC. Translated: CAWSVGGRPGDIQYF. The full variable domain, its missing parts supplied by reference TRBV30 and TRBJ2-4, is SQTIHQWPATLVQPVGSPLSLECTVEGTSNPNLYWYRQAAGRGLQLLFYSVGIGQISSEVPQNLSASRPQDRQFILSSKKLLLSDSGFYLCAWSVGGRPGDIQYFGAGTRLSVL.

The chain combines TRBV5-1 with TRBJ2-5; 12 positions agree with TRBD2. V shed 4 bases and J 2 bases; nucleotides not matched to a gene: 6. CDR3 length: 16 residues. The germline V gene has CDR1 SGHRS and CDR2 YFSETQ. CDR3 nucleotide sequence: TGCGCCAGCAGCCTGTGGACTAGCGGGGTACAAGAGACCCAGTACTTC. It is translated as CASSLWTSGVQETQYF.

The rearrangement uses TRBV9 and TRBJ2-1, with D tentatively TRBD1 or TRBD2 (6 bases each). The CDR3 contains 20 residues. Germline V gives CDR1 SGDLS, CDR2 YYNGEE. Between the trimmed V and J ends, which lost 0 bases and 6 bases, there was a span of 28 bases. In DNA, the CDR3 is TGTGCCAGCAGCGTAGCACCGACTAGGATGCTGCTCGCAGGGGCCAATGAGCAGTTCTTC. This gives the protein CASSVAPTRMLLAGANEQFF.

CDR3 residues: CASSTSSWGYNEQFF. The CDR3 DNA sequence: TGTGCCAGCAGTACATCTTCCTGGGGGTACAATGAGCAGTTCTTC. The chain joins TRBV27 to TRBJ2-1; tentatively, D is TRBD1 or TRBD2 (5 bases each). Looked up from germline, CDR1 is MNHEY and CDR2 is SMNVEV (reference sequence). The CDR3 spans 15 residues. Trimming shortened V by 5 bases and J by 4 bases, and 15 bases separated the two germline ends.

This chain uses TRBV2 with TRBJ1-5; 8 bases match TRBD1. Germline-derived CDR1 and CDR2 are SNHLY and FYNNEI. The CDR3 sequence is 17 residues long. The ends lost 6 bases at V and 0 bases at J; junction bases unmatched: 10. CDR3 DNA: TGTGCCAGCAGCTTCATGGGACAGGCGGATAGCAATCAGCCCCAGCATTTT. Its translation: CASSFMGQADSNQPQHF.

Turning to this clone: Other DNA sequences of this sample code for an identical CDR3. The chain uses TRBV18 and TRBJ2-1, with 11 bases fitting TRBD1. Germline lookup yields CDR1 KGHSH and CDR2 LQKENI. V lost 3 bases to trimming and J lost 1 base; unmatched junction nucleotides: 2. CDR3 size: 16 residues. The CDR3 coding sequence is TGTGCCAGCTCACCCGGGACAGGGGGTTCCTACAATGAGCAGTTCTTC. Translating it yields CASSPGTGGSYNEQFF.

The rearrangement joins TRBV6-6 to TRBJ2-1; 12 bases match TRBD2. The CDR3 is 15 residues long. V was pared by 6 bases and J by 9 bases, with 9 bases of the junction left unmatched. Germline CDR1 MNHNY, CDR2 SVGAGI (reference sequence). The CDR3 bases are TGTGCCAGCAGCCCGAGACTAGCGGGAGTGGGTGAGCAGTTCTTC. This sequence encodes CASSPRLAGVGEQFF.

This chain uses TRBV5-1 with TRBJ2-1; 7 bases fit TRBD2. Germline CDR1 reads SGHRS; CDR2 reads YFSETQ. V was clipped by 0 bases and J by 3 bases; unmatched bases: 3. The CDR3 consists of 15 residues. CDR3 DNA: TGCGCCAGCAGCTTGGTAGGACTAGTCTACAATGAGCAGTTCTTC. This sequence encodes CASSLVGLVYNEQFF.

The V gene is TRBV7-2, the J gene TRBJ2-1; D is perhaps TRBD2 (5 bases). The CDR3 loop spans 13 amino acids. Germline V gives CDR1 SGHTA, CDR2 FQGNSA. V dropped 1 base and J dropped 5 bases, with 6 bases sitting between them. As DNA, the CDR3 is TGTGCCAGCAGCTTAGTTAGCGACAATGAGCAGTTCTTC. Residues: CASSLVSDNEQFF.

The chain carries TRBV5-1 and TRBJ1-1; D may be TRBD1 (6 bases). Germline loops: CDR1 SGHRS, CDR2 YFSETQ. This CDR3 is 15 amino acids long. Between the trimmed V and J ends, which lost 2 bases and 6 bases, there was a span of 17 bases. The CDR3 is CASSFALRGNAEAFF. The DNA for the CDR3 is TGCGCCAGCAGCTTTGCCCTCAGGGGTAACGCTGAAGCTTTCTTT.

V and J are TRBV19 and TRBJ2-7, with TRBD1 identical over 9 bases. This CDR3 comprises 15 residues. Unmatched junction bases numbered 5, after V lost 5 bases and J lost 0 bases. CDR1 is LNHDA and CDR2 is SQIVND in the germline V gene (reference sequence). As DNA, the CDR3 is TGTGCCAGTAGTCCCGGACAGGGGCACTCCTACGAGCAGTACTTC. The encoded protein is CASSPGQGHSYEQYF.

The chain recombines TRBV5-4 with TRBJ2-5; TRBD1 is a possible D gene (6 bases). The CDR3 sequence is 14 residues long. CDR1 and CDR2 from the germline V gene are SGHNT and YYREEE (reference sequence). Trimming removed 4 bases from V and 2 bases from J, with 12 bases in between. CDR3 in amino acids: CASSEARGQETQYF. In DNA form, the CDR3 reads TGTGCCAGCAGCGAGGCGAGGGGGCAAGAGACCCAGTACTTC.

V usage is TRBV21-1 and J usage is TRBJ2-2; the table's D call TRBD1 went unverified against the DNA. TRBV21-1 is flagged as a pseudogene. The CDR3 totals 17 residues. DNA for the CDR3: TGTGCCAGCAGCAATGACAGGATTTTCCCGAACACCGGGGAGCTGTTTTTT. Translating it yields CASSNDRIFPNTGELFF.

The chain carries TRBV27 and TRBJ1-5; D gene uncertain. Trimming took off 5 bases at V and 0 bases at J, with 14 bases between the two ends. The CDR3 contains 16 residues. Germline CDR1 is MNHEY and CDR2 is SMNVEV (reference sequence). The CDR3 DNA follows: TGTGCCAGCAGTCCGCGGGGAGGGATTAGCAATCAGCCCCAGCATTTT. Translated: CASSPRGGISNQPQHF.

Turning to this clone: Other DNA sequences of this sample code for an identical CDR3. The CDR3 loop is CASSALYEQYF. The DNA for the CDR3 is TGTGCCAGCAGCGCCCTATACGAGCAGTACTTC. V gene TRBV7-9 combines with J gene TRBJ2-7; D remains unclear. The CDR3 length is 11 residues. Per the germline V gene, CDR1 is SEHNR and CDR2 is FQNEAQ (reference sequence). Trimming removed 5 bases at V and 4 bases at J, with 6 bases between.

This clone was observed a single time. V gene TRBV28 combines with J gene TRBJ2-3, with 10 nucleotides matching TRBD2. V gave up 5 bases and J gave up 3 bases; unmatched junction bases: 8. CDR3 length: 16 residues. Germline assignment: CDR1 MDHEN and CDR2 SYDVKM. CDR3 DNA sequence: TGTGCCAGCAGTCCGCTAGCGGGAGTTGGGACAGATACGCAGTATTTT. Translating it yields CASSPLAGVGTDTQYF.

The J gene is TRBJ2-1, the V gene TRBV7-2; 7 nucleotides agree with TRBD2. CDR1 is SGHTA, CDR2 FQGNSA, per germline. Trimming took 1 base from V and 2 from J; bases not matched to a gene: 5. The CDR3 runs 16 residues. CDR3 DNA: TGTGCCAGCAGCTTAGTTGCTAGCGGTCCCTACAATGAGCAGTTCTTC. Protein product: CASSLVASGPYNEQFF.

The chain combines TRBV6-1 with TRBJ1-1; TRBD1 might be the D (6 bases). The CDR3 loop spans 14 amino acids. The germline V and J ends were trimmed by 7 bases and 4 bases, with 16 bases remaining between them. Per germline, CDR1 MNHNS and CDR2 SASEGT. The CDR3 nucleotides read TGTGCCAGCATTACGGGACACCTGGGCACTGAAGCTTTCTTT. Amino acids: CASITGHLGTEAFF.

V and J are TRBV7-2 and TRBJ2-3; 10 nucleotides agree with TRBD2. V lost 1 base, J lost 7 bases, and 14 bases stayed unmatched. Germline V gene data show CDR1 as SGHTA and CDR2 as FQGNSA. The CDR3 length is 18 residues. CDR3 nucleotides: TGTGCCAGCAGCTTAGGCGGTACTAGCGGGAACTCTGCAAATACGCAGTATTTT. Its protein is CASSLGGTSGNSANTQYF.

The J gene is TRBJ1-1, the V gene TRBV28; D unresolved. Germline CDR1 and CDR2: MDHEN and SYDVKM. V was pared by 4 bases and J by 9 bases, with 18 bases between. The CDR3 length is 14 residues. CDR3 bases: TGTGCCAGCAGTTCGACCGGACTTGCTCTACAAGCTTTCTTT. It is translated as CASSSTGLALQAFF.

The chain has TRBV9 and TRBJ1-1; perhaps TRBD1 as D (6 bases). The CDR3 totals 13 residues. Trimming shortened V by 6 bases and J by 1 base, and 10 bases separated the two germline ends. Germline V gene data show CDR1 as SGDLS and CDR2 as YYNGEE. The CDR3 region is CASTGTSNTEAFF. The CDR3 DNA sequence: TGTGCCAGCACCGGGACATCGAACACTGAAGCTTTCTTT.

The chain uses TRBV4-1 and TRBJ1-1, with D tentatively TRBD1 (6 bases). The V end was cut by 0 bases, the J end by 1 base, with 12 bases between. CDR1 and CDR2 from the germline V gene are MGHRA and YSYEKL. The CDR3 extends over 16 amino acids. DNA of the CDR3: TGCGCCAGCAGCCAAGATTTTCCAGGGGAGAACACTGAAGCTTTCTTT. This encodes CASSQDFPGENTEAFF.

In DNA form, the CDR3 reads TGTGCCAGCTCACCACGTTTGGGGCCTGAAGCTTTCTTT. It yields the protein CASSPRLGPEAFF. This chain uses TRBV18 with TRBJ1-1, with D perhaps matching TRBD1 (5 bases). The CDR3 is 13 amino acids. Germline V gene data show CDR1 as KGHSH and CDR2 as LQKENI. Trimming shortened V by 1 base and J by 6 bases, and 9 bases separated the two germline ends.

Only one count was recorded for this clone. The rearrangement joins TRBV19 to TRBJ2-4; D is possibly TRBD2 (6 bases). V gave up 3 bases and J gave up 6 bases, with 9 bases separating them. There are 13 residues in the CDR3. Germline V CDR1 and CDR2: LNHDA, SQIVND (reference sequence). This CDR3 is CASSMGGSNIQYF. CDR3 nucleotides: TGTGCCAGTAGTATGGGGGGTTCAAACATTCAGTACTTC.

The chain combines TRBV6-6 with TRBJ1-5; D remains unclear. Germline V gene sequence: CDR1 MNHNY, CDR2 SVGAGI (reference sequence). CDR3 length: 13 residues. Between the trimmed V and J ends, which lost 6 bases and 12 bases, there was a span of 18 bases. CDR3 protein: CASSVPGVMGQHF. DNA for the CDR3: TGTGCCAGCAGCGTTCCCGGGGTGATGGGCCAGCATTTT.

The chain employs TRBV2 and TRBJ2-6, with no clear D. CDR3 length: 13 amino acids. V lost 5 bases to trimming and J lost 2 bases, with 4 bases between them. Germline V gene data show CDR1 as SNHLY and CDR2 as FYNNEI. The CDR3 DNA sequence: TGTGCCAGCAGTAGTGCTGGGGCCAACGTCCTGACTTTC. This gives the protein CASSSAGANVLTF.